These T cell receptor beta chains were read from a single sample in a study of blood T cell repertoires in COVID-19. Measured with immunoSEQ multiplex PCR; TCRdb has only the in-frame clones, and not every one. The table includes 200,000 to 300,000 clones, around 90% detected once. The sample was peripheral blood. These receptors were taken from a woman aged 40 to 50 with acute or convalescent COVID-19. Both conserved end residues are part of each CDR3. D genes are given only for firm matches. Not every row has a clone size; where given, it reads once, few, many or a size class.

>TRBV10-3|.|TRBJ1-1|.
CAITGQPNTEAFF
TGTGCCATCACTGGACAGCCTAACACTGAAGCTTTCTTT
>TRBV3-1/TRBV3-2|.|TRBJ2-5|.
CASSLGQSSQRNYF
TGTGCCAGCAGCCTAGGACAGTCTTCTCAACGAAACTACTTC
>TRBV7-2|.|TRBJ1-5|.
CASRRSSNQPQHF
TGTGCCAGCAGACGGAGCTCCAATCAGCCCCAGCATTTT
>TRBV6-5|.|TRBJ1-1|.
CASRPAGRLQAEAFF
TGTGCCAGCAGGCCAGCGGGACGTCTGCAAGCTGAAGCTTTCTTT
>TRBV7-9|.|TRBJ1-2|TRBD1
CASSGGTAYGYTF
TGTGCCAGCAGCGGTGGGACAGCCTATGGCTACACCTTC
>TRBV7-2|.|TRBJ1-2|.
CASSLASANYGYTF
TGTGCCAGCAGCTTAGCGTCAGCGAACTATGGCTACACCTTC
>TRBV2|.|TRBJ2-1|TRBD2
CASSERAGRPYNEQFF
TGTGCCAGCAGTGAACGAGCGGGACGTCCTTATAATGAGCAGTTCTTC
>TRBV6-5|.|TRBJ1-1|TRBD1
CASIEGGQPNLF
TGTGCCAGCATCGAGGGGGGACAGCCTAATCTCTTT
>TRBV19|once|TRBJ2-1|.
CASSIDTGSSYNEQFF
TGTGCCAGTAGTATAGATACCGGGAGCTCCTACAATGAGCAGTTCTTC
>TRBV9|.|TRBJ1-4|TRBD1
CASSPSLLGGTGADEKLFF
TGTGCCAGCAGCCCCAGTCTTCTAGGGGGGACAGGGGCAGATGAAAAACTGTTTTTT
>TRBV5-1|once|TRBJ1-2|TRBD1
CASSLVVQGDANYGYTF
TGCGCCAGCAGCTTGGTGGTACAGGGGGACGCTAACTATGGCTACACCTTC
>TRBV5-1|.|TRBJ1-4|TRBD1
CASSFDTGVSNEKLFF
TGCGCCAGCAGCTTTGACACAGGGGTTTCGAACGAAAAACTGTTTTTT
>TRBV5-1|.|TRBJ2-5|TRBD2
CASSWGTSGDRETQYF
TGCGCCAGCAGCTGGGGGACTAGCGGGGACCGAGAGACCCAGTACTTC
>TRBV19|.|TRBJ1-2|.
CASTTPDKLLLYGYTF
TGTGCCAGTACCACCCCGGACAAGCTCTTACTCTATGGCTACACCTTC
>TRBV24-1|.|TRBJ2-6|TRBD1
CATSDSGTDGTFTWGANVLTF
TGTGCCACCAGTGATTCCGGGACAGACGGAACTTTTACGTGGGGGGCCAACGTCCTGACTTTC
>TRBV19|.|TRBJ1-4|.
CASRDPGRENEKLFF
TGTGCCAGTAGGGATCCGGGACGGGAGAATGAAAAACTGTTTTTT